The 19 T cell receptor beta chains below come from one sample, sequenced in a study of beta chain features in type 1 diabetes. cDNA synthesis used the whole RNA isolate, giving expressed TCRB sequences. Sequenced by immunoSEQ multiplex PCR; TCRdb stores in-frame clones only, minus some. The sample has 250,000 to 300,000 clones, around 7.3% seen once; the top ten hold over 0.8%. The sequenced sample was central memory CD4+ T cells from blood. These receptors were collected from a woman between 18 and 30 years old in good health.

The rearrangement joins TRBV7-2 to TRBJ2-4, with TRBD1 matching 10 bases. The trim removed 1 base at V and 5 bases at J, leaving 5 bases unmatched. Germline CDR1 is SGHTA and CDR2 is FQGNSA. The CDR3 totals 16 residues. The CDR3 sequence is CASSLGGTGDQNIQYF. CDR3 nucleotides: TGTGCCAGCAGCTTAGGCGGGACAGGGGACCAAAACATTCAGTACTTC.

This clone was seen a few times. V and J are TRBV27 and TRBJ2-3; 7 bases match TRBD1. The V gene end was trimmed by 5 bases and the J gene end by 9 bases; junction bases not matched to a gene: 8. Germline CDR1 MNHEY, CDR2 SMNVEV (reference sequence). The CDR3 sequence is 13 residues long. This CDR3 is CASSPTTGDTQYF. CDR3 nucleotide sequence: TGTGCCAGCAGTCCCACAACAGGGGACACGCAGTATTTT.

This clone was detected a few times. CDR3 region: CASKRLQPNTEAFF. CDR3 in DNA: TGTGCCAGCAAAAGACTTCAACCGAACACTGAAGCTTTCTTT. The chain links TRBV2 to TRBJ1-1; D gene unclear. Trimming took 7 bases from V and 1 from J, leaving 13 bases between them. CDR3 length: 14 residues. Germline assignment: CDR1 SNHLY and CDR2 FYNNEI.

The table lists this clone with many counts. The CDR3 region has the DNA TGTGCCAGCAGCTCGCAGGGATACAATGAGCAGTTCTTC. It codes for CASSSQGYNEQFF. The V gene is TRBV7-3, the J gene TRBJ2-1, with a weak D call TRBD1 (5 bases). The CDR3 is 13 amino acids. V was clipped by 4 bases and J by 4 bases, with 8 bases between them. CDR1 and CDR2 (germline): SGHTA, FQGTGA.

This chain joins TRBV6-6 and TRBJ2-7, with 7 bases that match TRBD1. The CDR3 contains 12 residues. Trimming removed 7 bases from V and 5 bases from J; junction bases left unmatched: 5. Germline V gene lookup returns CDR1 MNHNY and CDR2 SVGAGI (reference sequence). The CDR3 reads CASTRTGDEQYF. The CDR3 DNA reads TGTGCCAGCACCCGAACAGGGGACGAGCAGTACTTC.

This clone was seen a handful of times. V usage is TRBV29-1 and J usage is TRBJ1-2; D possibly corresponds to TRBD1 (5 bases). V was shortened by 6 bases and J by 6 bases, with 14 bases between the two germline ends. Germline V lookup: CDR1 SQVTM, CDR2 ANQGSEA. The CDR3 contains 12 residues. The CDR3 sequence is CSVLRQKHGYTF. The DNA for the CDR3 is TGCAGCGTCCTGCGACAGAAGCATGGCTACACCTTC.

The chain is built from TRBV14 and TRBJ1-2; D ambiguous. CDR3 size: 13 residues. V was clipped by 5 bases and J by 2 bases, with 9 bases between them. Germline values: CDR1 SGHDN, CDR2 FVKESK. DNA of the CDR3: TGTGCCAGCAGCATTGACTACAACTATGGCTACACCTTC. Translated, it gives CASSIDYNYGYTF. The variable domain in full, with the rest retrieved from reference TRBV14 and TRBJ1-2, is EAGVTQFPSHSVIEKGQTVTLRCDPISGHDNLYWYRRVMGKEIKFLLHFVKESKQDESGMPNNRFLAERTGGTYSTLKVQPAELEDSGVYFCASSIDYNYGYTFGSGTRLTVV.

The chain joins TRBV19 to TRBJ2-1; 11 nucleotides line up with TRBD2. Per the germline V gene, CDR1 is LNHDA and CDR2 is SQIVND (reference sequence). Germline trimming cut 10 bases from V and 9 bases from J; bases unmatched to any gene: 11. The CDR3 contains 14 residues. CDR3 in amino acids: CATKDLAGGLEQFF. The CDR3 region has the DNA TGTGCCACCAAGGATCTAGCGGGGGGCCTTGAGCAGTTCTTC.

This clone was detected only a few times. The rearrangement uses TRBV14 and TRBJ2-7; possibly TRBD2 for D (6 bases). The V gene lost 1 base and the J gene lost 2 bases, with 15 bases spanning the gap. The germline CDR1 and CDR2 sequences are SGHDN and FVKESK. The CDR3 totals 16 residues. The CDR3 loop reads CASSQVGGLSAYEQYF. The CDR3 nucleotides are TGTGCCAGCAGCCAAGTGGGGGGACTTTCAGCCTACGAGCAGTACTTC.

As for this clone: An end of the junction does not agree with germline; a read error may underlie this. For the CDR3, the DNA is TGCACCAGCAGCCCCCGCCCGGGACAGGGGATAAATGAGCAGTTCTTC. Translating gives CTSSPRPGQGINEQFF. The chain links TRBV5-1 to TRBJ2-1; the match to TRBD1 covers 10 bases. The CDR3 contains 16 residues. Germline values: CDR1 SGHRS, CDR2 YFSETQ.

The J gene is TRBJ2-5, the V gene TRBV28; D might be TRBD1 (6 bases). The CDR3 loop spans 13 amino acids. Trimming removed 5 bases at V and 1 base at J, with 8 bases between. CDR1 is MDHEN, CDR2 SYDVKM, per germline. The CDR3 here is CASSARGQETQYF. The CDR3 DNA sequence: TGTGCCAGCAGTGCCAGGGGCCAAGAGACCCAGTACTTC.

This clone was observed a few times. This chain joins TRBV10-3 and TRBJ1-1; D is uncertain. The CDR3 has 13 residues. Germline CDR1 and CDR2: ENHRY and SYGVKD. V lost 10 bases and J lost 0, with 12 bases in between. The CDR3 sequence is CARKQDLNTEAFF. DNA for the CDR3: TGTGCCAGAAAACAAGACTTGAACACTGAAGCTTTCTTT.

The chain is built from TRBV18 and TRBJ2-3; D not certain. Germline loops: CDR1 KGHSH, CDR2 LQKENI. The CDR3 loop spans 15 amino acids. Trimming took 3 bases from V and 1 from J, leaving 11 bases between them. The CDR3 DNA follows: TGTGCCAGCTCACCTTCCGAAATCCGCACAGATACGCAGTATTTT. Encoded protein: CASSPSEIRTDTQYF.

Ten or more counts support this clone. The chain uses TRBV30 and TRBJ1-5, with D maybe TRBD1 (5 bases). V lost 3 bases and J lost 3, with 9 bases in between. Germline CDR1 is GTSNPN and CDR2 is SVGIG (reference sequence). The CDR3 runs 13 residues. CDR3 nucleotide sequence: TGTGCCTGGAGCAGGGATTTCAATCAGCCCCAGCATTTT. It encodes CAWSRDFNQPQHF.

Here the CDR3 reads CASSQTKNGGDEQYF. In DNA, the CDR3 is TGCGCCAGCAGCCAGACCAAAAACGGAGGTGACGAGCAGTACTTC. The chain links TRBV4-3 to TRBJ2-7, with a weak D call TRBD2 (5 bases). The CDR3 covers 15 residues. The germline V gene encodes CDR1 LGHNA and CDR2 YSLEER. Trimming took 3 bases from V and 5 from J, leaving 17 bases between them.

This clone was recorded many times. In nucleotides, the CDR3 is TGTGCCAGCAACACAGTTCCGAACACTGAAGCTTTCTTT. Its protein product is CASNTVPNTEAFF. The genes are TRBV28 and TRBJ1-1; D is unresolved. This CDR3 is built from 13 residues. V dropped 7 bases and J dropped 1 base, with 10 bases sitting between them. The germline V gene has CDR1 MDHEN and CDR2 SYDVKM.

This chain's CDR3 is CASSEGAGVREQYF. The CDR3 DNA follows: TGTGCCAGCAGTGAGGGGGCGGGAGTGCGGGAGCAGTACTTC. The chain combines TRBV2 with TRBJ2-7; D perhaps matches TRBD2 (7 bases). Trimming took off 3 bases at V and 7 bases at J, with 16 bases between the two ends. CDR1 is SNHLY and CDR2 is FYNNEI in the germline V gene. The CDR3 is made up of 14 amino acids.

The V and J genes are TRBV10-3 and TRBJ2-7, with D perhaps matching TRBD1 or TRBD2 (5 bases each). Germline CDR1 and CDR2: ENHRY and SYGVKD. The V gene lost 8 bases and the J gene lost 2 bases, with 13 bases spanning the gap. The CDR3 is made up of 13 amino acids. Written as DNA, the CDR3 is TGTGCCATCCGCAGGGACCCTACCTACGAGCAGTACGTC. Translated, it gives CAIRRDPTYEQYV.

This clone was counted only a few times. The chain employs TRBV5-4 and TRBJ2-2; D is undetermined. The germline V and J ends were trimmed by 4 bases and 2 bases, with 9 bases remaining between them. The CDR3 is 14 amino acids. CDR1 and CDR2 from the germline V gene are SGHNT and YYREEE (reference sequence). The CDR3 protein is CASSQRSNTGELFF. CDR3 DNA: TGTGCCAGCAGCCAAAGGAGTAACACCGGGGAGCTGTTTTTT.